Following are 3 T cell receptor beta chains from one sample sequenced in a study of blood T cell repertoires in COVID-19. TCRdb's table, derived via immunoSEQ multiplex PCR, lists solely in-frame clones and lacks some. This sample carries about 310,000 clones, approximately 86% of them seen once, and the ten largest clones take roughly 2.1%. What was sequenced was peripheral blood. Receptors originate from a young man with active or convalescent COVID-19.

The gene calls are TRBV5-5 and TRBJ1-2, with a possible D match to TRBD1 (5 bases). Germline CDR1 reads SGHKS; CDR2 reads YYEKEE (reference sequence). The CDR3 consists of 14 residues. Trimming removed 4 bases from V and 4 bases from J, with 14 bases in between. The CDR3 protein is CASSANTGPYGYTF. The DNA of the CDR3 is TGTGCCAGCAGCGCAAATACAGGCCCCTATGGCTACACCTTC. Looking up the rest from reference TRBV5-5 and TRBJ1-2 gives the full variable domain: DAGVTQSPTHLIKTRGQQVTLRCSPISGHKSVSWYQQVLGQGPQFIFQYYEKEERGRGNFPDRFSARQFPNYSSELNVNALLLGDSALYLCASSANTGPYGYTFGSGTRLTVV.

V gene TRBV4-1 combines with J gene TRBJ2-7, with TRBD2 matching over 7 bases. Germline trimming cut 0 bases from V and 5 bases from J; bases unmatched to any gene: 4. Per germline, CDR1 MGHRA and CDR2 YSYEKL. The CDR3 runs 14 residues. CDR3 DNA: TGCGCCAGCAGCCAAGATGGGGGGAGGGACGAGCAGTACTTC. The encoded protein is CASSQDGGRDEQYF.

V and J are TRBV5-1 and TRBJ2-1; D is ambiguous. CDR1 and CDR2 (germline): SGHRS, YFSETQ. CDR3 size: 16 residues. Trimming removed 1 base from V and 0 bases from J, with 11 bases in between. The CDR3 region is CASSLNQAISYNEQFF. The CDR3 nucleotides read TGCGCCAGCAGCTTGAATCAGGCGATCTCCTACAATGAGCAGTTCTTC.